This T cell receptor (beta chain) appears in the sequencing data of a study of blood T cell repertoires in COVID-19. Study-wide context: In each case, the material was cDNA or gDNA derived from T cells, B-cell-depleted T cells, or PBMCs.

Germline values: CDR1 SEHNR, CDR2 FQNEAQ (reference sequence). V shed 5 bases and J shed 0 bases, with 12 bases lying between them. The CDR3 consists of 15 residues. Adults between roughly 18 and 89 years of age took part from 20 to 25 US areas. Recovered participants had two consecutive negative NP/OP PCR tests, healthcare professional clearance, or symptom resolution. Study processing details: Estimated nucleated cell counts came from reference gene primer amplification. Method: immunoSEQ multiplex PCR; TCRdb's copy keeps in-frame clones and lacks some. V, J and clone size are taken as reported in that table, and D and trimming were inferred from the DNA itself. Altogether approximately 440,000 clones are present, 87% being singletons, with the ten largest covering roughly 0.72%.

The sequencing sample was made of PBMCs or T cells enriched from blood (not recorded which). The rearrangement joins TRBV7-9 to TRBJ2-3, with D possibly TRBD2 on 6 matching bases. The clonotype comes from a woman aged 18-30 years who had recovered from COVID-19. The CDR3 DNA follows: TGTGCCAGCAGCCCGACTAGTCAGAGCACAGATACGCAGTATTTT. Its translation is CASSPTSQSTDTQYF.